Detailed here is one TCR beta chain. As processed by the authors: The assay estimated nucleated cells by amplifying reference gene primers. Here immunoSEQ multiplex PCR was the method, and the copy in TCRdb shows in-frame clones only, minus some. The D gene and trimming were derived from the DNA, and the V and J assignments and clone size from that table. Here the sample spans about 260,000 clones, less than 90% being singletons. The data were taken from a study of blood T cell repertoires in COVID-19. Study-wide background: The study drew acute and convalescent COVID-19 samples from the United States, Italy and Spain. Sources were T cells, B-cell-depleted T cells, or PBMCs; the material itself was cDNA or gDNA.

The sample consisted of peripheral blood. This clonotype originated in a man between 60 and 75 years old who had recovered from COVID-19.

The CDR3 DNA sequence: TGTGCCAGTAGTCTCGATTGGAGCACTGAAGCTTTCTTT. Protein: CASSLDWSTEAFF. The rearrangement uses TRBV19 and TRBJ1-1; D is unresolved. The V end was cut by 5 bases, the J end by 4 bases, with 11 bases between. This CDR3 has 13 amino acids. Looked up from germline, CDR1 is LNHDA and CDR2 is SQIVND (reference sequence).